Listed here are 20 T cell receptor beta chains from one sample, sequenced in a study of blood T cells in healthy people across ages. A second PCR, run for roughly 7 to 12 cycles, used a sample-barcoded 5' primer plus a J-beta primer mix. TCRdb recomputed calls from the 5' RACE reads with MiXCR, one row per CDR3 protein. The data hold about 1.1 million distinct CDR3 sequences, with roughly two fifths observed a single time. The sequenced material came from blood. Every receptor here comes from a man aged 18 to 30 in good health.

The rearrangement uses TRBV3-1 and TRBJ2-5, with TRBD2 matching over 10 bases. With 4 bases clipped from V and 11 bases from J, the junction kept 16 bases outside the gene matches. CDR3 length equals 16 residues. Per germline, CDR1 LGHDT and CDR2 YNNKEL (reference sequence). CDR3 in DNA: TGTGCCAGCAGCCGTCTTCTAGCGGGGGCCGCAAATGAGCAGTACTTC. This translates into CASSRLLAGAANEQYF.

This chain connects TRBV10-3 to TRBJ2-5, with D tentatively TRBD1 (6 bases). V was cut by 2 bases and J by 11 bases, with 18 bases left in between. The CDR3 is made up of 14 amino acids. CDR1 and CDR2 (germline): ENHRY, SYGVKD. The CDR3 sequence: CAISEAAWDNEQYF. The DNA of the CDR3 is TGTGCCATCAGTGAGGCGGCCTGGGACAATGAGCAGTACTTC.

The chain uses TRBV10-3 and TRBJ2-1, with 8 bases aligning to TRBD1. This CDR3 region has 17 residues. Trimming at V came to 0 bases and at J to 3 bases, leaving 7 bases not matched to a gene. From germline, CDR1 is ENHRY and CDR2 SYGVKD. The CDR3 sequence: CAISESQSRGHYNEQFF. CDR3 nucleotide sequence: TGTGCCATCAGTGAGTCCCAGAGCAGGGGGCACTACAATGAGCAGTTCTTC.

This chain joins TRBV20-1 and TRBJ2-2; the D is unclear. This CDR3 has 13 residues. V was pared by 0 bases and J by 3 bases, with 5 bases between. The germline V gene encodes CDR1 DFQATT and CDR2 SNEGSKA (reference sequence). CDR3 DNA: TGCAGTGCTAGAGACGGACACACCGGGGAGCTGTTTTTT. Translation: CSARDGHTGELFF.

There are a few counts of this clonotype. This chain links TRBV3-1 with TRBJ2-1, with 8 bases lining up with TRBD2. This CDR3 comprises 21 residues. Germline CDR1 is LGHDT and CDR2 is YNNKEL (reference sequence). V shed 3 bases and J 5 bases; nucleotides not matched to a gene: 24. DNA for the CDR3: TGTGCCAGCAGCCACAAACGTGCGGGGGGCTATTTATATCGACCGGACAATGAGCAGTTCTTC. This translates into CASSHKRAGGYLYRPDNEQFF.

This clonotype was seen many times. The chain recombines TRBV18 with TRBJ1-1; 8 positions match TRBD1. Trimming cost V 8 bases and J 1 base; bases outside gene matches: 6. The CDR3 has 14 amino acids. The germline V gene encodes CDR1 KGHSH and CDR2 LQKENI. CDR3 protein: CASSPGQGNTEAFF. For the CDR3, the DNA is TGTGCCAGCAGTCCCGGACAGGGGAACACTGAAGCTTTCTTT.

The chain is built from TRBV18 and TRBJ1-6, with D uncertain. Trimming pared 2 bases from V and 7 bases from J, leaving 12 bases between. The CDR3 covers 15 residues. Germline lookup yields CDR1 KGHSH and CDR2 LQKENI. The CDR3 DNA is TGTGCCAGCTCACCAGCGGCAGGCTCCAATTCACCCCTCCACTTT. Amino acids: CASSPAAGSNSPLHF.

This chain joins TRBV4-2 and TRBJ2-3; the match to TRBD2 covers 9 bases. The junction had 9 bases not matched to a gene; V was cut back by 4 bases and J by 1 base. The germline gives CDR1 LGHNA, CDR2 YNFKEQ. This CDR3 has 17 amino acids. The CDR3 loop reads CASSRDLQRGGTDTQYF. The CDR3 region has the DNA TGTGCCAGCAGCCGAGATCTGCAGCGGGGGGGCACAGATACGCAGTATTTT.

This chain uses TRBV9 with TRBJ2-7; TRBD2 agrees at 11 bases. The CDR3 is 17 amino acids. Germline V gene data show CDR1 as SGDLS and CDR2 as YYNGEE. J gave up 7 bases and V 1 base, and 13 bases lay outside the gene matches. The CDR3, as DNA: TGTGCCAGCAGCGTATCTGGACTAGCGGGCCAAAACAATGAGCAGTACTTC. It yields the protein CASSVSGLAGQNNEQYF.

The chain links TRBV7-9 to TRBJ2-3; D is possibly TRBD1 (6 bases). CDR1 is SEHNR, CDR2 FQNEAQ, per germline (reference sequence). CDR3 length: 16 residues. V lost 5 bases to trimming and J lost 2 bases, with 17 bases between them. The CDR3 DNA reads as TGTGCCAGCAGCGTGGGGGCGAGGGATCTCACAGATACGCAGTATTTT. Translated, it gives CASSVGARDLTDTQYF.

This clonotype came up a few times. The chain links TRBV29-1 to TRBJ1-2, with unresolved D. The V end lost 4 bases, the J end lost 4 bases, and 16 bases lay between the germline ends. Germline V gene data show CDR1 as SQVTM and CDR2 as ANQGSEA. The CDR3 length is 14 residues. The CDR3 spells CSVAVGSGTYGYTF. The CDR3 nucleotides are TGCAGCGTTGCGGTTGGGTCAGGAACCTATGGCTACACCTTC.

This clonotype has just a few counts. The genes are TRBV20-1 and TRBJ2-5; no clear D gene. Germline loops: CDR1 DFQATT, CDR2 SNEGSKA (reference sequence). The CDR3 spans 13 residues. V lost 0 bases and J lost 2, with 7 bases in between. The chain's CDR3 is CSARDRKQETQYF. The CDR3, as DNA: TGCAGTGCTAGAGACCGGAAACAAGAGACCCAGTACTTC.

This clonotype was observed a handful of times. The CDR3 is CASTTGSTVGTDTQYF. Here the CDR3 DNA reads TGTGCCAGCACCACGGGTTCGACGGTAGGCACAGATACGCAGTATTTT. V gene TRBV9 combines with J gene TRBJ2-3; no clear D. Germline values: CDR1 SGDLS, CDR2 YYNGEE. The CDR3 covers 16 residues. Trimming pared 6 bases from V and 1 base from J, leaving 18 bases between.

This clonotype was recorded a few times. J is TRBJ2-2 and V is TRBV4-1; D is undetermined. The CDR3 has 16 amino acids. Deletions cut 0 bases from V and 5 bases from J, with 13 bases between. Germline loops: CDR1 MGHRA, CDR2 YSYEKL. CDR3 protein: CASSQEPGLTTGELFF. CDR3 nucleotide sequence: TGCGCCAGCAGCCAAGAGCCGGGTTTAACAACCGGGGAGCTGTTTTTT.

This chain joins TRBV7-9 and TRBJ1-1; D ambiguous. CDR1 SEHNR and CDR2 FQNEAQ come from the germline V gene (reference sequence). V lost 5 bases, J lost 1 base, and 8 bases lay in between. This CDR3 is built from 13 residues. Here the CDR3 reads CASSKRENTEAFF. The CDR3 DNA reads as TGTGCCAGCAGCAAAAGGGAGAACACTGAAGCTTTCTTT.

The chain combines TRBV7-9 with TRBJ2-5; D possibly matches TRBD1 or TRBD2 (6 bases each). The CDR3 spans 14 residues. CDR1 and CDR2 (germline): SEHNR, FQNEAQ (reference sequence). Trimming stripped 5 bases from V and 11 bases from J, with 21 bases between. CDR3 DNA: TGTGCCAGCAGCCCCAGGGGCGGGGTCTCTGAGCAGTACTTC. Translation: CASSPRGGVSEQYF.

In this sample, this clonotype turned up a few times. The chain employs TRBV12-3 or TRBV12-4 and TRBJ1-2; D unresolved. V was pared by 6 bases and J by 8 bases, with 13 bases between. The CDR3 is 12 amino acids. The CDR3 is CASSLRPLGYTF. CDR3 DNA sequence: TGTGCCAGCAGCCTCAGGCCATTGGGCTACACCTTC.

The table lists this clonotype with a count of one. CDR3: CASSAIGYEQYF. As DNA, the CDR3 is TGTGCCAGCAGTGCTATCGGGTACGAGCAGTACTTC. This chain uses TRBV25-1 with TRBJ2-7, with D unresolved. Germline lookup yields CDR1 MGHDK and CDR2 SYGVNS. CDR3 length equals 12 residues. The V gene lost 4 bases and the J gene lost 4 bases, with 8 bases spanning the gap.

The V and J genes are TRBV29-1 and TRBJ1-1, with D maybe TRBD1 (6 bases). Germline V gene sequence: CDR1 SQVTM, CDR2 ANQGSEA. The germline V and J ends were trimmed by 4 bases and 0 bases, with 12 bases remaining between them. The CDR3 has 14 amino acids. In DNA form, the CDR3 reads TGCAGCGTTGTGCGGCAGGGGATGAACACTGAAGCTTTCTTT. Its protein product is CSVVRQGMNTEAFF.

This clonotype has more than one count but fewer than ten. The chain links TRBV7-2 to TRBJ2-3; tentatively, D is TRBD1 or TRBD2 (5 bases each). Deletions cut 4 bases from V and 6 bases from J, with 20 bases between. The CDR3 is made up of 16 amino acids. Germline CDR1 SGHTA, CDR2 FQGNSA. The CDR3 region is CASSSIVVGDWDTQYF. In DNA, the CDR3 is TGTGCCAGCAGCTCGATAGTCGTGGGGGATTGGGATACGCAGTATTTT.